The rows below give T cell receptor beta chains drawn from one sample of a study of PD-1 blockade in classical Hodgkin lymphoma. Produced via immunoSEQ multiplex PCR; TCRdb's table is partial and in-frame only. The sample contains approximately 90,000 clones, approximately 83% of which appear only once. The starting material was peripheral blood mononuclear cells (PBMCs), obtained before the fourth cycle of nivolumab. These receptor sequences come from a human donor with classical Hodgkin lymphoma. Each CDR3 is given with its conserved first and last residue. Each record gives: V gene, J gene, D gene, clone size, CDR3 DNA, CDR3 protein. The D gene is left open where the match is weak. The listing skips clone size in some rows; elsewhere it reads once, few, many or a size class.

TRBV10-3	TRBJ2-7	TRBD2	-	TGTGCCATCAGGCCTGACTTAGCGGGAGGGTCCGAGCAGTACTTC	CAIRPDLAGGSEQYF
TRBV5-1	TRBJ2-1	-	-	TGCGCCAGCAGCACAGGGGGGGACAATGAGCAGTTCTTC	CASSTGGDNEQFF
TRBV10-2	TRBJ2-1	TRBD2	-	TGCGCCAGCATCCTAGCGGCTACGCCAAATGAGCAGTTCTTC	CASILAATPNEQFF
TRBV28	TRBJ2-1	TRBD2	-	TGTGCCAGCAGATCGAGCGGGAGGGGCTACAATGAGCAGTTCTTC	CASRSSGRGYNEQFF
TRBV7-2	TRBJ1-4	-	-	TGTGCCAGCAGCTCCCAACCACGGGGAACTAATGAAAAACTGTTTTTT	CASSSQPRGTNEKLFF
TRBV28	TRBJ2-7	TRBD2	-	TGTGCCAGCAGTCCCGGACATCTCGGGAGGGAGCAGTACTTC	CASSPGHLGREQYF
TRBV28	TRBJ2-7	-	-	TGTGCCAGTTCCTCCCCCGGGGGGCGACCCTACGAGCAGTACTTC	CASSSPGGRPYEQYF
TRBV29-1	TRBJ2-4	-	once	TGCAGCGCCCGCCCCAGGGGTATAGCCAAAAACATTCAGTACTTC	CSARPRGIAKNIQYF
TRBV5-1	TRBJ2-2	-	-	TGCGCCAGCAGCCCCGGTGCAGCCACCGGGGAGCTGTTTTTT	CASSPGAATGELFF
TRBV5-6	TRBJ2-3	TRBD2	-	TGTGCCAGCAGCTCGAGGCTAGCGGGTAGGGCAGATACGCAGTATTTT	CASSSRLAGRADTQYF
TRBV7-2	TRBJ2-3	-	-	TGTGCCAGCAGCTTAGGTTGGGGGAGGAGCACAGATACGCAGTATTTT	CASSLGWGRSTDTQYF
TRBV5-6	TRBJ1-5	-	-	TGTGCCAGCAGCCGTACAGGGACTCAGCCCCAGCATTTT	CASSRTGTQPQHF
TRBV2	TRBJ2-3	-	-	TGTGCCAGCAGTAGGGTGGGAGTGACAGATACGCAGTATTTT	CASSRVGVTDTQYF
TRBV25-1	TRBJ2-1	-	-	TGTGCCAGCAGTGGGGGGGCAGGAGAGCAGTTCTTC	CASSGGAGEQFF
TRBV5-4	TRBJ2-3	-	-	TGTGCCAGCAGCCCATCCCTGGGGTTGTTAGATACGCAGTATTTT	CASSPSLGLLDTQYF
TRBV14	TRBJ1-2	-	-	TGTGCCAGCAGCCAGAAAGCTAACTATGGCTACACCTTC	CASSQKANYGYTF
TRBV6-5	TRBJ2-3	-	-	TGTGCCAGCAGTTACCTGACAGGCCGCACAGATACGCAGTATTTT	CASSYLTGRTDTQYF
TRBV5-1	TRBJ2-1	TRBD2	-	TGCGCCAGCAGCTTCCCAGCGGGAGGGCCCGACTACAATGAGCAGTTCTTC	CASSFPAGGPDYNEQFF
TRBV27	TRBJ2-1	TRBD2	-	TGTGCCAGCAGTCGGACTAGGGCCTACAATGAGCAGTTCTTC	CASSRTRAYNEQFF
TRBV28	TRBJ1-3	-	-	TGTGCCAGCAAGGTGTGGGCTGGAAACACCATATATTTT	CASKVWAGNTIYF
TRBV9	TRBJ1-5	-	-	TGTGCCAGCAGCCCCCAAGACCCCAGAGCTTATAGCAATCAGCCCCAGCATTTT	CASSPQDPRAYSNQPQHF
TRBV28	TRBJ2-3	-	medium-sized	TGTGCCAGCAGTTTCGGAGCATCAGGAGATACGCAGTATTTT	CASSFGASGDTQYF
TRBV7-9	TRBJ2-2	TRBD1	-	TGTGCCAGCAGCCGGGACAGGGGGCTGTCGAACATCGGGGAGCTGTTTTTT	CASSRDRGLSNIGELFF
TRBV13	TRBJ2-2	TRBD2	-	TGTGCCAGCAGCTCCCTAGCGGGTCTGACCGGGGAGCTGTTTTTT	CASSSLAGLTGELFF
TRBV6-1	TRBJ2-7	-	-	TGTGCCAGCAGTGAATTGGACCGGAACTACGAGCAGTACTTC	CASSELDRNYEQYF
TRBV18	TRBJ2-3	TRBD2	few	TGTGCCAGCTCACAGGAGCGGGAGAGCACAGATACGCAGTATTTT	CASSQERESTDTQYF